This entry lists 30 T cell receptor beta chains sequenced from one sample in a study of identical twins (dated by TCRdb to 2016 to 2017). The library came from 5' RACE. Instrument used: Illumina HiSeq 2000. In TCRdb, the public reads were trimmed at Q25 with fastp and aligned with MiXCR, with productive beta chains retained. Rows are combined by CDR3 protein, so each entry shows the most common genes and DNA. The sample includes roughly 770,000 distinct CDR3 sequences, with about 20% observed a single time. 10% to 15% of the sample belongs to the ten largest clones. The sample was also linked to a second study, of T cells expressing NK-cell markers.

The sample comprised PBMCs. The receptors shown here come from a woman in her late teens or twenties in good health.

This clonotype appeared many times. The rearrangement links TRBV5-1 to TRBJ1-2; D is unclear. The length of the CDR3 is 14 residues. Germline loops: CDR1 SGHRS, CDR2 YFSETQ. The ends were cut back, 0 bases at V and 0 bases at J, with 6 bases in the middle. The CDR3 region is CASSLVGTNYGYTF. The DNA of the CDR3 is TGCGCCAGCAGCTTGGTGGGAACTAACTATGGCTACACCTTC.

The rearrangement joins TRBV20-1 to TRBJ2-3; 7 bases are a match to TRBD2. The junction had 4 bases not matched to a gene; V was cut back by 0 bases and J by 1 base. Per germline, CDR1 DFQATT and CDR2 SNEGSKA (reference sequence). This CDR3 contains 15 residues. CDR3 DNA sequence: TGCAGTGCTAGAGATTCCAGCGGGGGCACAGATACGCAGTATTTT. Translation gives CSARDSSGGTDTQYF.

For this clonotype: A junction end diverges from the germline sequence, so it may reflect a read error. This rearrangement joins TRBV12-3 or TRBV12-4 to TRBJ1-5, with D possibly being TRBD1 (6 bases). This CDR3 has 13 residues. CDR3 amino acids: CASSMGRYRAQVF. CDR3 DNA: TGTGCCAGCAGCATGGGCCGTTACAGGGCCCAGGTTTTT.

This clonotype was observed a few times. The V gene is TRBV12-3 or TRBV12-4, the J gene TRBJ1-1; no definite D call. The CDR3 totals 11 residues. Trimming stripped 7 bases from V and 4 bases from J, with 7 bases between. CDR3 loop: CASNAGTEAFF. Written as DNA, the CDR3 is TGTGCCAGCAACGCCGGCACTGAAGCTTTCTTT.

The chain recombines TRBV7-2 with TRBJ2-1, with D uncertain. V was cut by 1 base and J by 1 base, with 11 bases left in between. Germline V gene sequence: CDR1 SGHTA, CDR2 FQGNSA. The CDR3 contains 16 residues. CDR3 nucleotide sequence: TGTGCCAGCAGCTTAGACACAGTTTCTTCCTACAATGAGCAGTTCTTC. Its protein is CASSLDTVSSYNEQFF.

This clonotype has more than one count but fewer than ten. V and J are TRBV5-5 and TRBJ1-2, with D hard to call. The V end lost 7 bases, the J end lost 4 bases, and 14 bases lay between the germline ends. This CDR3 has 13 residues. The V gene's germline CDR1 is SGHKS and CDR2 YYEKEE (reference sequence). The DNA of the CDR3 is TGTGCCAGCTTCGAGCCAGGAATCTATGGCTACACCTTC. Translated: CASFEPGIYGYTF.

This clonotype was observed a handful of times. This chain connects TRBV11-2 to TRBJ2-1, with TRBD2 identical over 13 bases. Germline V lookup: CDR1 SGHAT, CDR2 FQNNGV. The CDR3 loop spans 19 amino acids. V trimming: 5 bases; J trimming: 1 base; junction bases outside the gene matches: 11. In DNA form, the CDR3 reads TGTGCCAGCAGCCCGCCTCGGACTAGCGGGAGTGGGTCCTACAATGAGCAGTTCTTC. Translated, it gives CASSPPRTSGSGSYNEQFF.

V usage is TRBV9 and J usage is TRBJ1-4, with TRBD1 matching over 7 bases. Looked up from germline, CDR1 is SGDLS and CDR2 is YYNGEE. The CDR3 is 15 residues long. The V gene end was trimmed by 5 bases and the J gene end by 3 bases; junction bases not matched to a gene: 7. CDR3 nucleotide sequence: TGTGCCAGCAGTCGTTCCGGGACAGCTAATGAAAAACTGTTTTTT. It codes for CASSRSGTANEKLFF.

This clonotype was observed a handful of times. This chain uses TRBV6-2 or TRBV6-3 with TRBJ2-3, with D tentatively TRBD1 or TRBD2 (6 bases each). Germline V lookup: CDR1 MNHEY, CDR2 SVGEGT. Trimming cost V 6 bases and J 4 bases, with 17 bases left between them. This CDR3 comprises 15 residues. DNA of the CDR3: TGTGCCAGCAGCTGGGGGGCATCGGAGGCAGATACGCAGTATTTT. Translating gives CASSWGASEADTQYF.

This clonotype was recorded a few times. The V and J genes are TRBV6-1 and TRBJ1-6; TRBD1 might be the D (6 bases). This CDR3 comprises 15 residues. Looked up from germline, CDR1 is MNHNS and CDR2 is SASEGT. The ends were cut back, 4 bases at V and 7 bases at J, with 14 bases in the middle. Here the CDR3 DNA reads TGTGCCAGCAGTGGCTCAGGGGTGGCAAATTCACCCCTCCACTTT. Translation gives CASSGSGVANSPLHF.

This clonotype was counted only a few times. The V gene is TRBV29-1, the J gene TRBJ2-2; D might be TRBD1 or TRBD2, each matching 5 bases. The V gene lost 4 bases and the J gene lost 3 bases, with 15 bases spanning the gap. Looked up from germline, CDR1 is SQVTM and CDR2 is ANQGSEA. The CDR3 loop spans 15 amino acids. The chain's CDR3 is CSVVGDGSYTGELFF. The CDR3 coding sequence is TGCAGCGTTGTGGGGGACGGTTCGTACACCGGGGAGCTGTTTTTT.

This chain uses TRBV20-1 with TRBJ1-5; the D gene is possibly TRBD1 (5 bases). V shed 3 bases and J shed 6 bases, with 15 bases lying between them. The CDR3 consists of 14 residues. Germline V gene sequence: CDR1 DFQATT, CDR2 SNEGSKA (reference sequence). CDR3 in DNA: TGCAGTGCTAGGGGGGAAGGGAACAGTCAGCCCCAGCATTTT. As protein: CSARGEGNSQPQHF.

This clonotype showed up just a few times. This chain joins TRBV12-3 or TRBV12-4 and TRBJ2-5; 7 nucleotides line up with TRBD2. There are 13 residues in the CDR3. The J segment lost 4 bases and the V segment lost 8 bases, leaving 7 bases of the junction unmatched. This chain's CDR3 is CASGVGGRETQYF. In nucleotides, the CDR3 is TGTGCCAGCGGGGTGGGCGGGAGAGAGACCCAGTACTTC.

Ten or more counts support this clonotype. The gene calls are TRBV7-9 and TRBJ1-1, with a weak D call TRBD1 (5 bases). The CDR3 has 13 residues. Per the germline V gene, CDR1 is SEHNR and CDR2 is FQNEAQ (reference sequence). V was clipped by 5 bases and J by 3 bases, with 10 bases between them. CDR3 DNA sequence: TGTGCCAGCAGCCGAATAGGGGACACTGAAGCTTTCTTT. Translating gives CASSRIGDTEAFF.

CDR3: CASSYGRDRESYTF. CDR3 nucleotides: TGCGCCAGCAGCTACGGAAGGGACAGGGAGAGTTACACCTTC. The chain is built from TRBV5-1 and TRBJ1-2; 9 nucleotides line up with TRBD1. V lost 3 bases to trimming and J lost 11 bases; unmatched junction nucleotides: 11. The CDR3 is 14 amino acids. Germline CDR1 is SGHRS and CDR2 is YFSETQ.

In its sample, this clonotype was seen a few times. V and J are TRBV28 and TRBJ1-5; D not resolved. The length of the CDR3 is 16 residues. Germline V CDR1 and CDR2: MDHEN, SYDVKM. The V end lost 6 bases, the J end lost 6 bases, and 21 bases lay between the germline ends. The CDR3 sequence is CASSSTLLRSGQPQHF. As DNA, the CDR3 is TGTGCCAGCAGCTCAACCCTCCTGCGATCCGGTCAGCCCCAGCATTTT.

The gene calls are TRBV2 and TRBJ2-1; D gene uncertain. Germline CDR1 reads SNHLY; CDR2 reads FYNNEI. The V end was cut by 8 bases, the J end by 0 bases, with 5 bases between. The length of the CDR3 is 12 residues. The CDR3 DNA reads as TGTGCCAGCCAGGTCTCCTACAATGAGCAGTTCTTC. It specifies CASQVSYNEQFF.

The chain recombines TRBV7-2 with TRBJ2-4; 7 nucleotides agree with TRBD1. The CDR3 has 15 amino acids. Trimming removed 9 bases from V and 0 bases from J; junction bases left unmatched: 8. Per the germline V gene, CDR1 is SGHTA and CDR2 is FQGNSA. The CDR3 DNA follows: TGTGCCAGTCTAGAGGGGGCCCTAGCCAAAAACATTCAGTACTTC. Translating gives CASLEGALAKNIQYF.

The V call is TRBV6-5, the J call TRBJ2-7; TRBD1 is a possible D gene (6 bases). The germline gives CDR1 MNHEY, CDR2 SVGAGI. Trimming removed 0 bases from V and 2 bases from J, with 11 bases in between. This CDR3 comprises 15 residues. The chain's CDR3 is CASSYSRQGTYEQYF. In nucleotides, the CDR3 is TGTGCCAGCAGTTACTCGAGGCAGGGGACCTACGAGCAGTACTTC.

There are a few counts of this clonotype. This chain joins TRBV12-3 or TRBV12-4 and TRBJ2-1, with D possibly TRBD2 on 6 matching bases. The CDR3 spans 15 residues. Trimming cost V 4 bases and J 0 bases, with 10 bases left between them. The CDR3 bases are TGTGCCAGCAGTTCAGGAGCGGGCTCCTACAATGAGCAGTTCTTC. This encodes CASSSGAGSYNEQFF.

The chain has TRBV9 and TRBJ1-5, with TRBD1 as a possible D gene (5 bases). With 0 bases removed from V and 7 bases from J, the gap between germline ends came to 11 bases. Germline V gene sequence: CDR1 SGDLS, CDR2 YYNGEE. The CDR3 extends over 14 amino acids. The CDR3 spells CASSVAGGGQPQHF. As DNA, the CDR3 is TGTGCCAGCAGCGTAGCTGGGGGTGGGCAGCCCCAGCATTTT.

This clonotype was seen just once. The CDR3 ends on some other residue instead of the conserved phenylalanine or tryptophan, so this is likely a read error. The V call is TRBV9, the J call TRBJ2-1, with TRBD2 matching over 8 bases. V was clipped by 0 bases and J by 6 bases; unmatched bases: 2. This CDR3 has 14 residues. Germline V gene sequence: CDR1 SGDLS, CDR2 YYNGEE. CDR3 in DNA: TGTGCCAGCAGCGTAGGCGGGAGGCCCAATGAGCAGTTCCTC. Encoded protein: CASSVGGRPNEQFL.

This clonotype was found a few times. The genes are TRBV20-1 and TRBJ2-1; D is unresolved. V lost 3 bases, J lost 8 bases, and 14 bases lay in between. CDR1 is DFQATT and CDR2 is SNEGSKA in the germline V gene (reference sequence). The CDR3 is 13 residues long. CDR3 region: CSARVASRDEQFF. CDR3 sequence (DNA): TGCAGTGCTAGGGTGGCTAGTAGGGATGAGCAGTTCTTC.

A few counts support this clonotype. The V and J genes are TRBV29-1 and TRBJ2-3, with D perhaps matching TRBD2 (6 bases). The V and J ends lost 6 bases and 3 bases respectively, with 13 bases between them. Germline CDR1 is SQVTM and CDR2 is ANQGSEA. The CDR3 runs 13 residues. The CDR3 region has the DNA TGCAGCGTCCCCTCCGGGGGAACAGATACGCAGTATTTT. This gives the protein CSVPSGGTDTQYF.

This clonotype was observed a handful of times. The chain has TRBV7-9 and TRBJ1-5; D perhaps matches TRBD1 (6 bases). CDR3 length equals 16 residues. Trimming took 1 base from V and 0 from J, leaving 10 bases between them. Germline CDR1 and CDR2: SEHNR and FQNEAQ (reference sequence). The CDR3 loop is CASSLGAGDSNQPQHF. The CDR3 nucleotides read TGTGCCAGCAGCTTAGGTGCAGGGGATAGCAATCAGCCCCAGCATTTT.

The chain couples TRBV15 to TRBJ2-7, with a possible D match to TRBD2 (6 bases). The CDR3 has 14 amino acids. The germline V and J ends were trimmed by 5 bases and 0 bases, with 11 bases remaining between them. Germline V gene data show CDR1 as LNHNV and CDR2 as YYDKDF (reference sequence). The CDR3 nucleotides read TGTGCCACCAGCCCAGCGGAGGGCTCCTACGAGCAGTACTTC. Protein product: CATSPAEGSYEQYF.

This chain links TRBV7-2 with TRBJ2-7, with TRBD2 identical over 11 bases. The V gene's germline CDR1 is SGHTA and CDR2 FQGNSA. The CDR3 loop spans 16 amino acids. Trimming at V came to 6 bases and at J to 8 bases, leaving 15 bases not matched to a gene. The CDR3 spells CASRGRSQLAGEQQYF. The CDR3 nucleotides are TGTGCCAGCAGGGGTAGGAGCCAACTAGCGGGAGAACAGCAGTACTTC. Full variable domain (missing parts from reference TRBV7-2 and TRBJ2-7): GAGVSQSPSNKVTEKGKDVELRCDPISGHTALYWYRQSLGQGLEFLIYFQGNSAPDKSGLPSDRFSAERTGGSVSTLTIQRTQQEDSAVYLCASRGRSQLAGEQQYFGPGTRLTVT.

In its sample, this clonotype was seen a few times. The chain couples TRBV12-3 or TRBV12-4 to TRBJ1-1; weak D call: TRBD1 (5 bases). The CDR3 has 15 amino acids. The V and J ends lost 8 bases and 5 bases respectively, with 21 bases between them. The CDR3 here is CASGTEGIRRTEAFF. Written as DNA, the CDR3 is TGTGCCAGCGGAACAGAGGGGATCAGACGAACTGAAGCTTTCTTT.

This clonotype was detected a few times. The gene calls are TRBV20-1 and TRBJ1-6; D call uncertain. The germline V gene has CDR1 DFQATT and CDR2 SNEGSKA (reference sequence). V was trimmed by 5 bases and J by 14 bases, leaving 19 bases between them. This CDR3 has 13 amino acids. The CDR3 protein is CSARVGGHGALHF. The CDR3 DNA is TGCAGTGCTCGGGTGGGTGGGCACGGCGCCCTCCACTTT.

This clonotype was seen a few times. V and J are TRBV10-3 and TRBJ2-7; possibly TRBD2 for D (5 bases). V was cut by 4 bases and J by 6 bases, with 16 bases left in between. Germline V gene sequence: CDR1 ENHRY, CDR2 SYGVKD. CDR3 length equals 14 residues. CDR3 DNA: TGTGCCATCAGTGGGGTAACGAGGGTATTCGAGCAGTACTTC. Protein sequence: CAISGVTRVFEQYF.